The 21 T cell receptor beta chains below come from one sample, sequenced in a study of cytomegalovirus exposure and HLA in healthy donors. PCR primers comprised 60 Vbeta and 13 Jbeta primers. Method: immunoSEQ multiplex PCR; TCRdb's copy keeps in-frame clones and lacks some. The table shows over 85,000 clones, with roughly 60% occurring only once. The sequenced sample was PBMCs. Receptor source: a human donor in good health.

This sequence joins TRBV30 and TRBJ2-3; no reliable D call. CDR3 length: 13 residues. V gave up 1 base and J gave up 1 base, with 6 bases separating them. Germline V CDR1 and CDR2: GTSNPN, SVGIG (reference sequence). In nucleotides, the CDR3 is TGTGCCTGGAGTGAGCAGGGCACAGATACGCAGTATTTT. The encoded protein is CAWSEQGTDTQYF.

This rearrangement joins TRBV7-9 to TRBJ2-7; TRBD2 agrees at 7 bases. V shed 2 bases and J 5 bases; nucleotides not matched to a gene: 9. There are 15 residues in the CDR3. Germline V lookup: CDR1 SEHNR, CDR2 FQNEAQ (reference sequence). The DNA of the CDR3 is TGTGCCAGCAGCTTAACCCCAACTAGCGACCACGAGCAGTACTTC. Residues: CASSLTPTSDHEQYF.

The chain links TRBV7-9 to TRBJ2-1; D not certain. V lost 4 bases and J 8 bases, leaving 9 bases between the germline ends. Germline-derived CDR1 and CDR2 are SEHNR and FQNEAQ (reference sequence). The CDR3 loop spans 12 amino acids. The CDR3 loop reads CASSSLEHEQFF. In DNA, the CDR3 is TGTGCCAGCAGCTCTCTAGAGCATGAGCAGTTCTTC.

This clone occurred once. This rearrangement joins TRBV28 to TRBJ2-7; D gene unclear. CDR1 MDHEN and CDR2 SYDVKM come from the germline V gene. The V end lost 1 base, the J end lost 2 bases, and 12 bases lay between the germline ends. This CDR3 has 15 residues. The CDR3 loop is CASSLSGRFPYEQYF. Here the CDR3 DNA reads TGTGCCAGCAGTTTATCGGGTCGATTTCCCTACGAGCAGTACTTC.

In this sample, this clone turned up once. The rearrangement links TRBV29-1 to TRBJ2-3; 7 nucleotides line up with TRBD1. Germline lookup yields CDR1 SQVTM and CDR2 ANQGSEA. This CDR3 contains 14 residues. After removal of 7 bases from V and 0 bases from J, the junction contained 7 bases not matched to a gene. The CDR3 loop is CSGHTGASTDTQYF. CDR3 in DNA: TGCAGCGGCCACACAGGGGCTAGCACAGATACGCAGTATTTT.

This CDR3 reads CASSLASGNTIYF. CDR3 nucleotide sequence: TGCGCCAGCAGCTTGGCTTCTGGAAACACCATATATTTT. The chain joins TRBV5-1 to TRBJ1-3, with D hard to call. CDR3 length equals 13 residues. The germline CDR1 and CDR2 sequences are SGHRS and YFSETQ. Trimming pared 0 bases from V and 1 base from J, leaving 2 bases between.

This chain joins TRBV5-1 and TRBJ2-3, with TRBD2 identical over 15 bases. The CDR3 runs to 19 residues. V lost 3 bases and J lost 2; bases outside the gene matches: 10. Germline V lookup: CDR1 SGHRS, CDR2 YFSETQ. The CDR3 reads CASSSGLAGGGTFTDTQYF. The CDR3 bases are TGCGCCAGCAGCTCAGGACTAGCGGGAGGGGGGACCTTCACAGATACGCAGTATTTT.

This sequence joins TRBV28 and TRBJ1-5, with 9 bases matching TRBD1. CDR1 is MDHEN, CDR2 SYDVKM, per germline. Unmatched junction bases numbered 4, after V lost 5 bases and J lost 2 bases. This CDR3 contains 15 residues. CDR3 sequence: CASSPWTGGNQPQHF. CDR3 DNA sequence: TGTGCCAGCAGTCCCTGGACAGGGGGCAATCAGCCCCAGCATTTT.

This chain uses TRBV19 with TRBJ2-7; 9 bases line up with TRBD1. The trim removed 8 bases at V and 10 bases at J, leaving 15 bases unmatched. This CDR3 has 14 residues. Germline V gives CDR1 LNHDA, CDR2 SQIVND (reference sequence). CDR3 residues: CASSARGQGHVQYF. CDR3 nucleotide sequence: TGTGCCAGTTCGGCTCGGGGACAGGGCCACGTACAGTACTTC.

V and J are TRBV19 and TRBJ1-5, with D possibly TRBD1 on 5 matching bases. Germline V gene lookup returns CDR1 LNHDA and CDR2 SQIVND (reference sequence). CDR3 size: 16 residues. The V end lost 4 bases, the J end lost 0 bases, and 13 bases lay between the germline ends. CDR3 DNA: TGTGCCAGTAGTACCGCAGGGTGGGGTAGCAATCAGCCCCAGCATTTT. This gives the protein CASSTAGWGSNQPQHF.

The rearrangement uses TRBV28 and TRBJ2-7; 7 bases align to TRBD2. After removal of 2 bases from V and 6 bases from J, the junction contained 10 bases not matched to a gene. The CDR3 is 15 amino acids. Germline CDR1 is MDHEN and CDR2 is SYDVKM. CDR3 sequence reads: CASSLLGGMPLEQYF. The DNA for the CDR3 is TGTGCCAGCAGTTTACTGGGAGGGATGCCCCTCGAGCAGTACTTC.

The rearrangement joins TRBV28 to TRBJ2-7, with TRBD1 as a possible D gene (6 bases). The CDR3 consists of 13 residues. CDR1 MDHEN and CDR2 SYDVKM come from the germline V gene. The V end was cut by 1 base, the J end by 3 bases, with 7 bases between. The CDR3 loop is CASSLYRDYEQYF. The CDR3 region has the DNA TGTGCCAGCAGTTTATACAGGGACTACGAGCAGTACTTC.

The chain has TRBV7-9 and TRBJ2-7; possibly TRBD2 for D (6 bases). This CDR3 spans 15 amino acids. CDR1 and CDR2 (germline): SEHNR, FQNEAQ (reference sequence). Trimming removed 5 bases from V and 0 bases from J, with 14 bases in between. CDR3 residues: CASSPRDRSSYEQYF. For the CDR3, the DNA is TGTGCCAGCAGCCCGCGGGACCGGAGCTCCTACGAGCAGTACTTC.

The chain recombines TRBV5-6 with TRBJ2-5; 11 nucleotides match TRBD2. The V segment lost 2 bases and the J segment 5 bases; nucleotides outside the gene matches: 11. Germline CDR1 SGHDT, CDR2 YYEEEE. This CDR3 has 17 residues. CDR3 amino acids: CASSFRLAGGRGETQYF. DNA of the CDR3: TGTGCCAGCAGCTTTAGGCTAGCGGGAGGCCGCGGCGAGACCCAGTACTTC.

The CDR3 sequence: CASSLGQGLEQYF. CDR3 coding DNA: TGCGCCAGCAGCCTTGGACAGGGTCTCGAGCAGTACTTC. V and J are TRBV5-1 and TRBJ2-7, with 8 bases that match TRBD1. CDR1 and CDR2 (germline): SGHRS, YFSETQ. The CDR3 is 13 residues long. V shed 4 bases, J shed 6 bases, and the junction held 6 bases outside the gene matches.

The chain carries TRBV4-1 and TRBJ2-1; D is perhaps TRBD1 (6 bases). V was trimmed by 4 bases and J by 1 base, leaving 14 bases between them. From germline, CDR1 is MGHRA and CDR2 YSYEKL. CDR3 size: 16 residues. The CDR3 DNA is TGCGCCAGCAGCCCAGGGGTCCCCCTTTCCTACAATGAGCAGTTCTTC. This translates into CASSPGVPLSYNEQFF.

V gene TRBV4-2 combines with J gene TRBJ2-7; tentatively, D is TRBD1 (5 bases). Germline-derived CDR1 and CDR2 are LGHNA and YNFKEQ. Trimming removed 1 base at V and 0 bases at J, with 16 bases between. The CDR3 sequence is 17 residues long. The CDR3 nucleotides read TGTGCCAGCAGCCAAGGTGGGCAGGGTAGTCCCTCCTACGAGCAGTACTTC. Translated: CASSQGGQGSPSYEQYF.

The CDR3 is CASSERGTLLNTEAFF. The CDR3 nucleotides read TGTGCCAGCAGTGAGCGCGGGACGCTACTGAACACTGAAGCTTTCTTT. This chain connects TRBV6-1 to TRBJ1-1; a possible D gene is TRBD1 (5 bases). Trimming pared 3 bases from V and 0 bases from J, leaving 14 bases between. The CDR3 sequence is 16 residues long. CDR1 is MNHNS, CDR2 SASEGT, per germline.

On this clone: A junction boundary mismatches the germline segment, possibly from a read error. The rearrangement joins TRBV16 to TRBJ1-4; D unclear. Germline-derived CDR1 and CDR2 are KGHSY and FQNENV. The CDR3 is 12 amino acids. The CDR3 loop reads CTSSQMAEKLFF. CDR3 nucleotides: TGTACCAGCAGCCAAATGGCTGAAAAACTGTTTTTT.

The genes are TRBV11-1 and TRBJ1-4; 10 nucleotides align to TRBD1. The J segment lost 6 bases and the V segment lost 4 bases, leaving 2 bases of the junction unmatched. The CDR3 is made up of 14 amino acids. Germline V gene lookup returns CDR1 SGHAT and CDR2 FQDESV (reference sequence). The CDR3 DNA reads TGTGCCAGCAGCTCGGGACAGGGGCATGAAAAACTGTTTTTT. Residues: CASSSGQGHEKLFF.

This chain joins TRBV13 and TRBJ2-7; possibly TRBD2 for D (6 bases). CDR1 PRHDT and CDR2 FYEKMQ come from the germline V gene (reference sequence). The V end was cut by 5 bases, the J end by 7 bases, with 15 bases between. The CDR3 is 13 amino acids. CDR3 amino acids: CASSMDGTLEQYF. CDR3 DNA: TGTGCCAGCAGCATGGACGGGACTTTAGAGCAGTACTTC.